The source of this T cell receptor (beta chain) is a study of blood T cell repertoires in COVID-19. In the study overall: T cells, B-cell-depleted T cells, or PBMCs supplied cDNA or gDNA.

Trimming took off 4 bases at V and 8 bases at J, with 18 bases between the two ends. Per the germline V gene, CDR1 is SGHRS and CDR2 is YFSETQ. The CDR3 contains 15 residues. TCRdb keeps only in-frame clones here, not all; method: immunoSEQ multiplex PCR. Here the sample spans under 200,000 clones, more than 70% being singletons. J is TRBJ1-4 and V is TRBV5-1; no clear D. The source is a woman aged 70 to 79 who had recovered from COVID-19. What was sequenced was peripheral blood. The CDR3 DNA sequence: TGCGCCAGCAGCCCGGCAGGCTCAGAAAACGAAAAACTGTTTTTT. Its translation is CASSPAGSENEKLFF.